One sample yielded the 9 T cell receptor beta chains listed below, sequenced in a study of blood T cells in healthy people across ages. The use of a sample-barcoded 5' primer and a J-beta primer mix characterized a second PCR of 7 to 11 cycles. Via MiXCR, TCRdb re-called the 5' RACE reads, giving one row per CDR3 protein. The sample gives about a million distinct CDR3 sequences, approximately 50% of which show up once; about 22% is in the top ten. The sample comprised blood. These receptors were obtained from a woman in her sixties in good health.

This clonotype occurred once. CDR3: CSARGGQGSGANVLTF. Written as DNA, the CDR3 is TGCAGTGCTAGAGGGGGCCAGGGCTCTGGGGCCAACGTCCTGACTTTC. The chain links TRBV20-1 to TRBJ2-6, with D possibly TRBD1 on 5 matching bases. The CDR3 length is 16 residues. V was trimmed by 1 base and J by 0 bases, leaving 10 bases between them. Germline CDR1 is DFQATT and CDR2 is SNEGSKA (reference sequence).

The gene calls are TRBV29-1 and TRBJ1-2; tentative D call: TRBD1 (5 bases). Germline V CDR1 and CDR2: SQVTM, ANQGSEA. There are 14 residues in the CDR3. Trimming removed 1 base at V and 4 bases at J, with 13 bases between. The CDR3 DNA reads TGCAGCGTTGAAGGGGACTTTACCGGCTATGGCTACACCTTC. Translation gives CSVEGDFTGYGYTF.

The sample holds a few counts of this clonotype. The gene calls are TRBV7-2 and TRBJ2-5, with 13 bases fitting TRBD2. Germline lookup yields CDR1 SGHTA and CDR2 FQGNSA. This CDR3 has 15 amino acids. Germline trimming cut 3 bases from V and 4 bases from J; bases unmatched to any gene: 2. CDR3 sequence (DNA): TGTGCCAGCAGCTTGACTAGCGGGAGGATAGAGACCCAGTACTTC. It encodes CASSLTSGRIETQYF.

J is TRBJ2-1 and V is TRBV20-1; a weak D match, TRBD2 (6 bases). The CDR3 covers 17 residues. The ends were cut back, 3 bases at V and 4 bases at J, with 22 bases in the middle. CDR1 and CDR2 (germline): DFQATT, SNEGSKA (reference sequence). The CDR3 region has the DNA TGCAGTGCTAGTCGGACCCGTGGAGGGTCAGGTTACAATGAGCAGTTCTTC. Amino acids: CSASRTRGGSGYNEQFF.

This clonotype was recorded a few times. The chain is built from TRBV4-2 and TRBJ2-5, with D possibly TRBD2 on 6 matching bases. The J call could be wrong; TRBJ2-7 is a better fit for the DNA end. CDR1 and CDR2 (germline): LGHNA, YNFKEQ. The CDR3 contains 15 residues. CDR3 amino acids: CASSHSRGNYYEQYF. CDR3 nucleotide sequence: TGTGCCAGCAGCCACTCGCGGGGAAATTACTACGAGCAGTACTTC.

The gene calls are TRBV20-1 and TRBJ2-7, with 9 bases fitting TRBD2. The V gene end was trimmed by 1 base and the J gene end by 3 bases; junction bases not matched to a gene: 4. CDR3 length: 14 residues. Germline CDR1 is DFQATT and CDR2 is SNEGSKA (reference sequence). The CDR3 loop reads CSARGSGRIYEQYF. In DNA, the CDR3 is TGCAGTGCTAGAGGTAGCGGGAGAATCTACGAGCAGTACTTC.

Remarks on this clonotype: Given the absence of the conserved phenylalanine or tryptophan at the CDR3 end, a read error is likely. The CDR3 DNA sequence: TGTGCCAGCGGGCGCTCAGGTGATAATACGCAGTATGTT. It codes for CASGRSGDNTQYV. The chain uses TRBV7-2 and TRBJ2-3; no firm D call. Germline values: CDR1 SGHTA, CDR2 FQGNSA. This CDR3 region has 13 residues. Trimming stripped 8 bases from V and 7 bases from J, with 16 bases between.

This clonotype has only one observation. J is TRBJ2-2 and V is TRBV5-1, with D hard to call. There are 15 residues in the CDR3. V dropped 4 bases and J dropped 0 bases, with 10 bases sitting between them. Germline CDR1 SGHRS, CDR2 YFSETQ. The CDR3 loop is CASSPDVANTGELFF. The CDR3 nucleotides are TGCGCCAGCAGCCCGGACGTTGCGAACACCGGGGAGCTGTTTTTT.

The chain combines TRBV6-6 with TRBJ1-4; no clear D gene. V lost 7 bases and J lost 0, with 6 bases in between. CDR1 MNHNY and CDR2 SVGAGI come from the germline V gene (reference sequence). The length of the CDR3 is 13 residues. CDR3 region: CASISSTNEKLFF. Written as DNA, the CDR3 is TGTGCCAGCATTTCATCAACTAATGAAAAACTGTTTTTT.